This TCR beta chain was recorded in a study of blood T cell repertoires in COVID-19. Measured with immunoSEQ multiplex PCR; TCRdb has only the in-frame clones, and not every one. Among about 280,000 clones listed, 85% were seen once. Germline V gene data show CDR1 as SGDLS and CDR2 as YYNGEE. Trimming removed 3 bases from V and 3 bases from J, with 10 bases in between. The CDR3 loop spans 13 amino acids. Participants, roughly 18 to 100 years old, spanned about two dozen US areas. The origin of this receptor is a woman aged 45-59 years who had recovered from COVID-19. This sequence joins TRBV9 and TRBJ2-7; D uncertain. Sequencing was done on a sample of PBMCs or T cells enriched from blood (not recorded which). The DNA of the CDR3 is TGTGCCAGCAGCGCGGGTATGAACTACGAGCAGTACTTC. Amino acids: CASSAGMNYEQYF.